Below, 26 T cell receptor beta chains from the same sample are listed, as sequenced in a study of shared clonotypes between healthy human individuals. Assay: immunoSEQ multiplex PCR; the TCRdb copy retains only in-frame clones and omits some. The data show roughly 520,000 clones, with 90% to 97% seen just once and approximately 0.06% held by the top ten. The sample consisted of naive CD4+ T cells sorted from blood. Subset defined: CD45RA+ positively selected. These receptors all come from a woman in her 30s in good health.

The V gene is TRBV15, the J gene TRBJ1-3; TRBD1 aligns across 8 bases. CDR1 and CDR2 (germline): LNHNV, YYDKDF (reference sequence). CDR3 size: 17 residues. The trim removed 4 bases at V and 0 bases at J, leaving 8 bases unmatched. In nucleotides, the CDR3 is TGTGCCACCAGCATTACCGGGACAGGCATCTCTGGAAACACCATATATTTT. This encodes CATSITGTGISGNTIYF.

This clone has only a few counts. This sequence joins TRBV5-5 and TRBJ1-5; 8 nucleotides agree with TRBD1. Germline assignment: CDR1 SGHKS and CDR2 YYEKEE (reference sequence). V shed 4 bases, J shed 6 bases, and the junction held 9 bases outside the gene matches. This CDR3 has 15 residues. CDR3 residues: CASSLAPDRVQPQHF. CDR3 DNA: TGTGCCAGCAGCCTGGCCCCGGACAGGGTTCAGCCCCAGCATTTT.

The chain uses TRBV28 and TRBJ1-2; D is undetermined. The V gene's germline CDR1 is MDHEN and CDR2 SYDVKM. The CDR3 consists of 15 residues. The ends were cut back, 2 bases at V and 7 bases at J, with 17 bases in the middle. DNA for the CDR3: TGTGCCAGCAGTTTAATGGGCTCCCCCGGGAGTGGCTACACCTTC. Its protein is CASSLMGSPGSGYTF.

This chain uses TRBV11-2 with TRBJ1-2; D uncertain. Germline V gene data show CDR1 as SGHAT and CDR2 as FQNNGV. Trimming removed 0 bases at V and 8 bases at J, with 13 bases between. The CDR3 sequence is 14 residues long. CDR3 region: CASSLEAAGSGYTF. CDR3 nucleotides: TGTGCCAGCAGCTTAGAGGCCGCGGGGAGCGGCTACACCTTC.

J is TRBJ1-4 and V is TRBV2; TRBD1 might be the D (5 bases). V shed 2 bases and J shed 2 bases, with 9 bases lying between them. This CDR3 contains 15 residues. Per germline, CDR1 SNHLY and CDR2 FYNNEI. The CDR3 DNA is TGTGCCAGCAGTGAACAGGGTCAGACTAATGAAAAACTGTTTTTT. Its translation: CASSEQGQTNEKLFF.

This chain connects TRBV11-2 to TRBJ2-7; 8 nucleotides match TRBD2. The CDR3 totals 14 residues. CDR1 SGHAT and CDR2 FQNNGV come from the germline V gene. V shed 5 bases and J 7 bases; nucleotides not matched to a gene: 10. The DNA of the CDR3 is TGTGCCAGCAGCCCGGGGGGGGATCCTTGGGAGCAGTACTTC. It yields the protein CASSPGGDPWEQYF.

This chain links TRBV28 with TRBJ1-1, with D tentatively TRBD1 (5 bases). Germline V CDR1 and CDR2: MDHEN, SYDVKM. The CDR3 is made up of 14 amino acids. The V end lost 6 bases, the J end lost 1 base, and 12 bases lay between the germline ends. CDR3 in amino acids: CASRWRGENTEAFF. CDR3 nucleotides: TGTGCCAGCAGGTGGAGGGGCGAGAACACTGAAGCTTTCTTT.

For the CDR3, the DNA is TGTGCCAGCAGCTCGGGACAGTCCTTCCCCTACGAGCAGTACTTC. This encodes CASSSGQSFPYEQYF. This chain links TRBV7-9 with TRBJ2-7, with 7 bases identical to TRBD1. Germline lookup yields CDR1 SEHNR and CDR2 FQNEAQ (reference sequence). The CDR3 has 15 residues. The J segment lost 2 bases and the V segment lost 4 bases, leaving 8 bases of the junction unmatched.

This sequence joins TRBV15 and TRBJ2-7; TRBD2 agrees at 7 bases. Trimming removed 9 bases from V and 2 bases from J; junction bases left unmatched: 13. The CDR3 loop spans 15 amino acids. Germline-derived CDR1 and CDR2 are LNHNV and YYDKDF (reference sequence). The CDR3 spells CATSPARGSTYEQYF. In DNA, the CDR3 is TGTGCCACATCCCCGGCGCGGGGGTCGACCTACGAGCAGTACTTC. The entire variable domain, with the rest obtained from reference TRBV15 and TRBJ2-7, is as follows: DAMVIQNPRYQVTQFGKPVTLSCSQTLNHNVMYWYQQKSSQAPKLLFHYYDKDFNNEADTPDNFQSRRPNTSFCFLDIRSPGLGDTAMYLCATSPARGSTYEQYFGPGTRLTVT.

The chain combines TRBV11-2 with TRBJ2-3; 12 positions agree with TRBD2. The CDR3 totals 16 residues. Germline CDR1 SGHAT, CDR2 FQNNGV. V was clipped by 5 bases and J by 5 bases; unmatched bases: 8. The CDR3 DNA sequence: TGTGCCAGCAGCGCACGACTAGCGGGAGAGGTAGATACGCAGTATTTT. Residues: CASSARLAGEVDTQYF.

The chain links TRBV19 to TRBJ1-1; possible D gene TRBD1, 6 bases. The length of the CDR3 is 14 residues. The V and J ends lost 5 bases and 7 bases respectively, with 17 bases between them. Germline-derived CDR1 and CDR2 are LNHDA and SQIVND (reference sequence). CDR3 bases: TGTGCCAGTAGTTCTCGTTCAGGGGCGGTTGAAGCTTTCTTT. Translated: CASSSRSGAVEAFF.

This chain connects TRBV19 to TRBJ2-7; D unresolved. The CDR3 totals 11 residues. Germline CDR1 reads LNHDA; CDR2 reads SQIVND (reference sequence). Trimming cost V 8 bases and J 4 bases, with 9 bases left between them. CDR3: CASGFYYEQYF. The DNA of the CDR3 is TGTGCCAGTGGATTTTATTACGAGCAGTACTTC.

The rearrangement joins TRBV2 to TRBJ2-5; D is tentatively TRBD1 or TRBD2 (5 bases each). Trimming took off 6 bases at V and 3 bases at J, with 11 bases between the two ends. Germline assignment: CDR1 SNHLY and CDR2 FYNNEI. This CDR3 region has 13 residues. The CDR3 loop reads CASRGGGEETQYF. In DNA form, the CDR3 reads TGTGCCAGCAGGGGTGGGGGAGAAGAGACCCAGTACTTC.

The V gene is TRBV21-1, the J gene TRBJ1-1. TRBV21-1 is a known pseudogene. CDR3 length: 16 residues. The CDR3 nucleotides read TGTGCCAGCAGCAAAGGGACAGTTGGAGGGAAAGGGGAAGCTTTCTTT. Protein: CASSKGTVGGKGEAFF.

The V call is TRBV5-1, the J call TRBJ1-3; tentatively, D is TRBD1 (5 bases). This CDR3 spans 15 amino acids. In germline, CDR1 is SGHRS, CDR2 YFSETQ. The ends were cut back, 0 bases at V and 5 bases at J, with 12 bases in the middle. The CDR3 loop is CASSLVGGPRNTIYF. The CDR3 nucleotides read TGCGCCAGCAGCTTGGTTGGGGGACCGAGAAACACCATATATTTT.

The V and J genes are TRBV6-1 and TRBJ2-1; no reliable D call. Trimming took off 1 base at V and 9 bases at J, with 16 bases between the two ends. Germline-derived CDR1 and CDR2 are MNHNS and SASEGT. The CDR3 length is 15 residues. Written as DNA, the CDR3 is TGTGCCAGCAGTGAAGGCCCCGTTCCTTCAGCTGAGCAGTTCTTC. It codes for CASSEGPVPSAEQFF.

The chain carries TRBV7-9 and TRBJ2-7; 8 bases align to TRBD1. Unmatched junction bases numbered 8, after V lost 1 base and J lost 6 bases. The germline CDR1 and CDR2 sequences are SEHNR and FQNEAQ (reference sequence). This CDR3 region has 15 residues. The CDR3 reads CASSLERTGFREQYF. The CDR3 bases are TGTGCCAGCAGCTTAGAGAGGACAGGGTTTCGCGAGCAGTACTTC.

This chain links TRBV5-1 with TRBJ2-5; 10 bases line up with TRBD2. Germline loops: CDR1 SGHRS, CDR2 YFSETQ. The CDR3 is 16 residues long. V dropped 0 bases and J dropped 5; count of bases not matched to a gene: 7. The DNA for the CDR3 is TGCGCCAGCAGCTTGGCCCCTAGCGGGAGTGGGGAGACCCAGTACTTC. As protein: CASSLAPSGSGETQYF.

CDR3 in DNA: TGTGCCAGCAGCTGGCGGGGGAGGTCGAACACCGGGGAGCTGTTTTTT. Translated, it gives CASSWRGRSNTGELFF. This chain links TRBV7-8 with TRBJ2-2; 7 bases fit TRBD2. The V and J ends lost 4 bases and 0 bases, in that order; junction bases with no gene match: 5. From germline, CDR1 is SGHVS and CDR2 FQNEAQ. The CDR3 contains 16 residues.

The chain couples TRBV15 to TRBJ2-7, with 7 bases that match TRBD1. Losses at the gene ends were 0 bases for V and 4 bases for J; bases not matched to a gene: 3. CDR3 size: 14 residues. Looked up from germline, CDR1 is LNHNV and CDR2 is YYDKDF (reference sequence). CDR3 residues: CATSREARGYEQYF. The CDR3, as DNA: TGTGCCACCAGCAGAGAGGCCAGGGGGTACGAGCAGTACTTC. The complete variable domain, with remaining parts taken from reference TRBV15 and TRBJ2-7, reads DAMVIQNPRYQVTQFGKPVTLSCSQTLNHNVMYWYQQKSSQAPKLLFHYYDKDFNNEADTPDNFQSRRPNTSFCFLDIRSPGLGDTAMYLCATSREARGYEQYFGPGTRLTVT.

The rearrangement uses TRBV6-5 and TRBJ2-3, with 7 bases lining up with TRBD1. In germline, CDR1 is MNHEY, CDR2 SVGAGI. The ends lost 7 bases at V and 2 bases at J; junction bases unmatched: 6. The CDR3 runs to 14 residues. The chain's CDR3 is CASKEQGITDTQYF. CDR3 DNA sequence: TGTGCCAGCAAGGAACAGGGGATCACAGATACGCAGTATTTT.

This clone was seen once. The chain uses TRBV19 and TRBJ1-1; unclear D gene. Germline V gene lookup returns CDR1 LNHDA and CDR2 SQIVND (reference sequence). Trimming took off 5 bases at V and 6 bases at J, with 13 bases between the two ends. There are 13 residues in the CDR3. CDR3 nucleotide sequence: TGTGCCAGTAGTCCCTGGCTACGAGCTGAAGCTTTCTTT. This sequence encodes CASSPWLRAEAFF.

The CDR3 DNA reads TGTGCCAGCAGGGGTGGGACAGGGGGTCAGAGGAACACCTTC. Protein: CASRGGTGGQRNTF. The gene calls are TRBV5-4 and TRBJ1-2; 11 bases agree with TRBD1. After removal of 5 bases from V and 12 bases from J, the junction contained 12 bases not matched to a gene. The CDR3 has 14 amino acids. The germline gives CDR1 SGHNT, CDR2 YYREEE (reference sequence).

This chain uses TRBV5-1 with TRBJ1-1; 7 nucleotides match TRBD1. CDR1 SGHRS and CDR2 YFSETQ come from the germline V gene. J lost 4 bases, V lost 5 bases, and 11 bases had no gene match. The CDR3 covers 15 residues. CDR3 DNA sequence: TGCGCCAGCAGGATCTTGGAGGCAGGGGGCACTGAAGCTTTCTTT. Residues: CASRILEAGGTEAFF. The whole variable domain, filled in from reference TRBV5-1 and TRBJ1-1, reads KAGVTQTPRYLIKTRGQQVTLSCSPISGHRSVSWYQQTPGQGLQFLFEYFSETQRNKGNFPGRFSGRQFSNSRSEMNVSTLELGDSALYLCASRILEAGGTEAFFGQGTRLTVV.

This chain joins TRBV9 and TRBJ2-5, with 10 bases lining up with TRBD2. Germline CDR1 SGDLS, CDR2 YYNGEE. The CDR3 is made up of 15 amino acids. V trimming: 0 bases; J trimming: 5 bases; junction bases outside the gene matches: 4. The CDR3 coding sequence is TGTGCCAGCAGCGTAGGAACTAGCGGGAAGGAGACCCAGTACTTC. Translating gives CASSVGTSGKETQYF.

About this clone itself: The identical CDR3 is also encoded by other nucleotide sequences in the sample. The chain is built from TRBV7-8 and TRBJ2-7; D unclear. Per the germline V gene, CDR1 is SGHVS and CDR2 is FQNEAQ. This CDR3 is 14 amino acids long. The V end was cut by 5 bases, the J end by 0 bases, with 11 bases between. The CDR3 nucleotides are TGTGCCAGCAGCCTCGTGAGGTCCTCCTACGAGCAGTACTTC. Protein: CASSLVRSSYEQYF.